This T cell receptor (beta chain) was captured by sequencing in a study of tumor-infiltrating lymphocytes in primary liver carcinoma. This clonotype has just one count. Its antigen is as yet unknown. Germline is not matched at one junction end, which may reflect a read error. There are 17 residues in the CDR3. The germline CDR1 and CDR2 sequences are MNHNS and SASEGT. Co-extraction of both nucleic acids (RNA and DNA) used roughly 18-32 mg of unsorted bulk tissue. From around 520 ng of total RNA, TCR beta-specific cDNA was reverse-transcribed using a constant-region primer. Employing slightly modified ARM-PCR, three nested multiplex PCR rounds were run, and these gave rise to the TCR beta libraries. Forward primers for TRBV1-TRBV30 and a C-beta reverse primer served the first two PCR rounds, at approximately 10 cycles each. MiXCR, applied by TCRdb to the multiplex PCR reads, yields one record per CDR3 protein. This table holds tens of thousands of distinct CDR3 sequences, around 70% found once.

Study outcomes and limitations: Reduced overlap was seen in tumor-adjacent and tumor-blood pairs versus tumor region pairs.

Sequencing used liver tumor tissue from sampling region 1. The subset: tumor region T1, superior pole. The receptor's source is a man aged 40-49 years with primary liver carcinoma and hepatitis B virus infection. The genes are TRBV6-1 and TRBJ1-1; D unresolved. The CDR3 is CASSGRNTDFGYGEAFF. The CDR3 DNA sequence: TGTGCCAGTAGTGGCCGGAACACTGACTTCGGATATGGTGAAGCTTTCTTT.